The source of this TCR beta chain is a study of CD4 and CD8 cells across lung adenocarcinoma regions (dated by TCRdb to 2016 to 2019). Describing the broader study: The study examined intratumor heterogeneity of the T cell receptor repertoire by comparing tumor centers with tumor margins.

This clonotype is identified as medium-sized (0.01 to 0.1%). This clone's antigen is unknown. It has no much larger one-base neighbor in the sample; base qualities were not kept. The donors were patients who had localized lung adenocarcinoma, which is a subtype of non-small cell lung cancer. The samples were taken from the margins of localized lung adenocarcinomas. For TCR repertoire analysis, CD4+ T cells from tumor tissue were profiled apart from CD8+ T cells. Libraries were constructed by PCR. Sequencer: HiSeq X Ten. TCRdb took the public reads, trimmed them with fastp at Q25, ran MiXCR for clone calling and kept in-frame beta chains. Duplicate CDR3 protein sequences are folded into a single record with the most common DNA and genes. Across this sample there are 7,500 to 9,500 distinct CDR3 sequences, with roughly 45% seen only once. Around 18% of the sample is held by the ten biggest clonotypes.

Reading the germline V gene gives CDR1 MNHNS and CDR2 SASEGT. The CDR3, cysteine through phenylalanine, is 16 amino acids long. The sequence is cut down to CDR3 DNA, 48 bases in frame from base 1. Relative to germline, V is missing 8 bases and J is missing 6 bases, with 9 bases of the junction outside any gene match. The TCR comes from a female donor with lung adenocarcinoma. The CD4 and CD8 labels of this study may be unreliable. The chain is made from TRBV6-1 and TRBJ2-2; 13 central nucleotides agree with TRBD2. The sequenced sample consisted of CD4+ T cells from the margin of a lung tumor. The cell subset or site label corresponds to: tumor margin region. The CDR3 region has the sequence CASQERGLAGSGELFF. The nucleotide sequence reads TGTGCCAGCCAGGAGAGGGGACTAGCGGGATCCGGGGAGCTGTTTTTT.